This TCR beta chain emerged from a study of T cell changes during pregnancy in multiple sclerosis. TCRdb's copy holds only in-frame clones and misses some; the assay was immunoSEQ multiplex PCR. The sample has around 80,000 clones, 90% to 95% seen once. The CDR3 totals 14 residues. J was trimmed by 2 bases and V by 4 bases; bases with no gene match: 5. Germline V CDR1 and CDR2: LNHDA, SQIVND (reference sequence). The genes are TRBV19 and TRBJ2-7; TRBD1 matches 7 bases. Sequencing used peripheral blood, obtained in the second trimester of pregnancy. This receptor was identified in a female donor with multiple sclerosis, enrolled in a pregnancy study. The CDR3 bases are TGTGCCAGTAGTAAGACCGGGACAGCCTACGAGCAGTACTTC. Its protein is CASSKTGTAYEQYF.